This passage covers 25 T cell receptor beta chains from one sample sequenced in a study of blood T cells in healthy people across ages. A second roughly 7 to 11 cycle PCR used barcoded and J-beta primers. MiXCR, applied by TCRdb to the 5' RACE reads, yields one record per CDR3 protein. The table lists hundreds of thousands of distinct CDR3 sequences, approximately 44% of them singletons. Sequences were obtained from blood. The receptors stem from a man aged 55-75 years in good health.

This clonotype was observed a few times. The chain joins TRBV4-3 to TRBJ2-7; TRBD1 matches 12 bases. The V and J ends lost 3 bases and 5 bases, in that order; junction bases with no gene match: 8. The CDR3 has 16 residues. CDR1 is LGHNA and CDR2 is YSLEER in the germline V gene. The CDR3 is CASSQTGTGGTDEQYF. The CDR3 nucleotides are TGCGCCAGCAGCCAGACCGGGACAGGGGGCACGGACGAGCAGTACTTC.

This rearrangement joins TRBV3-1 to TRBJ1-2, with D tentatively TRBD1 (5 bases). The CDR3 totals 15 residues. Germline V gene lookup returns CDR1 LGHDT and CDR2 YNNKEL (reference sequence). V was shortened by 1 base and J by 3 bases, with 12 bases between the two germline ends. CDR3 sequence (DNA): TGTGCCAGCAGCCAAGGGGGACTCCCATACTATGGCTACACCTTC. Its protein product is CASSQGGLPYYGYTF.

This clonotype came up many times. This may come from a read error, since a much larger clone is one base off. The CDR3 spells CSVVSWEGGYTF. CDR3 bases: TGCAGCGTTGTTTCATGGGAAGGGGGCTACACCTTC. V usage is TRBV29-1 and J usage is TRBJ1-2; D unresolved. Germline assignment: CDR1 SQVTM and CDR2 ANQGSEA. The CDR3 is 12 amino acids. Trimming removed 4 bases at V and 8 bases at J, with 14 bases between.

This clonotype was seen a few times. The CDR3 DNA is TGCAGCGCATACAGGGTTGATGAGCAGTTCTTC. The encoded protein is CSAYRVDEQFF. This rearrangement joins TRBV29-1 to TRBJ2-1, with D possibly being TRBD1 (6 bases). The CDR3 runs to 11 residues. Trimming shortened V by 7 bases and J by 8 bases, and 12 bases separated the two germline ends. Germline CDR1 is SQVTM and CDR2 is ANQGSEA.

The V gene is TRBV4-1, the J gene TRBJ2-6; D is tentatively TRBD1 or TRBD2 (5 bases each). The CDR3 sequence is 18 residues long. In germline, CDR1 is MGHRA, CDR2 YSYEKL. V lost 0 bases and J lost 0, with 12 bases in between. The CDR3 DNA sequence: TGCGCCAGCAGCCAAGATCCGTCGGGGCTCTCTGGGGCCAACGTCCTGACTTTC. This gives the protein CASSQDPSGLSGANVLTF.

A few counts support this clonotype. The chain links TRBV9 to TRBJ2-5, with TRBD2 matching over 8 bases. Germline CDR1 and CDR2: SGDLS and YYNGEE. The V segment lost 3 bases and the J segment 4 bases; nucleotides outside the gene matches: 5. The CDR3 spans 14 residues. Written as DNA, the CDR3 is TGTGCCAGCAGCGAAAGCGGGGGCGGAGAGACCCAGTACTTC. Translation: CASSESGGGETQYF. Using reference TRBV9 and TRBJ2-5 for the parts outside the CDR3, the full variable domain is DSGVTQTPKHLITATGQRVTLRCSPRSGDLSVYWYQQSLDQGLQFLIQYYNGEERAKGNILERFSAQQFPDLHSELNLSSLELGDSALYFCASSESGGGETQYFGPGTRLLVL.

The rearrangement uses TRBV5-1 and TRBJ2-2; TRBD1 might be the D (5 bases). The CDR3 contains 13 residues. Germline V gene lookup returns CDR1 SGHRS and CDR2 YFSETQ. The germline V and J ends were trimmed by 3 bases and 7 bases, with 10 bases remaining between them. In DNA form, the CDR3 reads TGCGCCAGCAGCTGGGGCCCCGGCGGGGAGCTGTTTTTT. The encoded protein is CASSWGPGGELFF. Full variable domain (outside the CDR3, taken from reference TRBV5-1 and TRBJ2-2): KAGVTQTPRYLIKTRGQQVTLSCSPISGHRSVSWYQQTPGQGLQFLFEYFSETQRNKGNFPGRFSGRQFSNSRSEMNVSTLELGDSALYLCASSWGPGGELFFGEGSRLTVL.

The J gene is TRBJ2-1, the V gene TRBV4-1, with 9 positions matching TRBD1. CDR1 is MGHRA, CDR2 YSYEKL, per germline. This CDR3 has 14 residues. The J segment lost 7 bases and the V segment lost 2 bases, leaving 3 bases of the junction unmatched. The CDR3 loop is CASSQMTGGNEQFF. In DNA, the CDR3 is TGCGCCAGCAGCCAAATGACAGGGGGGAATGAGCAGTTCTTC.

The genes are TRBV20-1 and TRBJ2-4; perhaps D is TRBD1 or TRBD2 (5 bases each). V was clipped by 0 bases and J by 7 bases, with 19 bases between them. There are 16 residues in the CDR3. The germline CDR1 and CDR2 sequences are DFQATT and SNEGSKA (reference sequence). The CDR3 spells CSARDRLKGSLNIQYF. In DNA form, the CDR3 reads TGCAGTGCTAGAGACCGCCTTAAGGGGAGTCTGAACATTCAGTACTTC.

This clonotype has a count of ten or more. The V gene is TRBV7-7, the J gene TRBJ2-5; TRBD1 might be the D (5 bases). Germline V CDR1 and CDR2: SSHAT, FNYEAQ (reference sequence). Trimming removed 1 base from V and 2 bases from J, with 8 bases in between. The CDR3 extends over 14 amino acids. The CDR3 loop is CASSLEGKQETQYF. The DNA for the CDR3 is TGTGCCAGCAGCTTAGAGGGGAAACAAGAGACCCAGTACTTC.

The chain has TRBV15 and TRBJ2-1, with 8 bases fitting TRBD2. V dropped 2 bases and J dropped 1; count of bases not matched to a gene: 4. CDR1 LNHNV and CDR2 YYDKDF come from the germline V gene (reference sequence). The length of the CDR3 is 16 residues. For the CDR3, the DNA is TGTGCCACCAGCAGACCGACTAGCGAGTCCTACAATGAGCAGTTCTTC. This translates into CATSRPTSESYNEQFF.

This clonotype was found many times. CDR3 residues: CASSPWPAYEQYF. The CDR3 coding sequence is TGTGCCAGCAGCCCCTGGCCTGCCTACGAGCAGTACTTC. V usage is TRBV7-8 and J usage is TRBJ2-7, with unresolved D. This CDR3 has 13 amino acids. V was clipped by 5 bases and J by 2 bases, with 10 bases between them. Germline lookup yields CDR1 SGHVS and CDR2 FQNEAQ.

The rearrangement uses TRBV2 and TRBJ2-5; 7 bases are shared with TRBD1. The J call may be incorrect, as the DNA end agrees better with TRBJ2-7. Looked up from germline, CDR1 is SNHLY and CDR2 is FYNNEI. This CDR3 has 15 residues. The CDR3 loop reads CASSRGGSNAYEQYF. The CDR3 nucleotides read TGTGCCAGCAGCAGAGGGGGCTCAAACGCCTACGAGCAGTACTTC.

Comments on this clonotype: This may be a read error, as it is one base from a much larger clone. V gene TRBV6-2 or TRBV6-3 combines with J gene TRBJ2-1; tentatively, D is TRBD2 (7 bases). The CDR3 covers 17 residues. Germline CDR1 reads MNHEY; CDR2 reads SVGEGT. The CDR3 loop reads CASSSPFPGGSCNEQFF. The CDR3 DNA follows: TGTGCCAGCAGTTCCCCCTTTCCGGGGGGCTCCTGCAATGAGCAGTTCTTC.

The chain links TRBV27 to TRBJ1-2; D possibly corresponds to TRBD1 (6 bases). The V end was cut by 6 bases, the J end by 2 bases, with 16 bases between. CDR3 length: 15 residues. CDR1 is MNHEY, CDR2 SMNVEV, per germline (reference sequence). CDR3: CASSSGHQINYGYTF. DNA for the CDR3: TGTGCCAGCAGCTCGGGACACCAAATAAACTATGGCTACACCTTC.

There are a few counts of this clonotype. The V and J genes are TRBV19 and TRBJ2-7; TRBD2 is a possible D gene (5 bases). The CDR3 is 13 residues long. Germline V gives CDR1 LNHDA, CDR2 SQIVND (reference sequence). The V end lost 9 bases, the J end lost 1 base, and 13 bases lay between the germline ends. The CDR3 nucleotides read TGTGCCAGCGGACTGAAGATTTCCTACGAGCAGTACTTC. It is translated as CASGLKISYEQYF.

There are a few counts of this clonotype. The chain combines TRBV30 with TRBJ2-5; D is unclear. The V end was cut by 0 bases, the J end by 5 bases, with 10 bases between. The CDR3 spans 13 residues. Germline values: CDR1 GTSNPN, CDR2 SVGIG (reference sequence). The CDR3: CAWSVANTETQYF. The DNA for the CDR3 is TGTGCCTGGAGTGTTGCAAATACGGAGACCCAGTACTTC.

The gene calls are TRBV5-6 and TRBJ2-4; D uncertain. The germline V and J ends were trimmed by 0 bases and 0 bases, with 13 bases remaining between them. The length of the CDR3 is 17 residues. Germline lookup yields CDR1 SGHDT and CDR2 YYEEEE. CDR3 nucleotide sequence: TGTGCCAGCAGCTTGGCCTCTCAGAGATTAGCCAAAAACATTCAGTACTTC. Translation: CASSLASQRLAKNIQYF.

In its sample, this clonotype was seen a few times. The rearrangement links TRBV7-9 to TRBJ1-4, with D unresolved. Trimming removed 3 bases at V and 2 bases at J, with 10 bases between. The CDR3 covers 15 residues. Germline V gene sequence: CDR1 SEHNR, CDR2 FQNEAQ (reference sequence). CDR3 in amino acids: CASSFGGGTNEKLFF. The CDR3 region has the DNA TGTGCCAGCAGCTTCGGTGGAGGGACTAATGAAAAACTGTTTTTT. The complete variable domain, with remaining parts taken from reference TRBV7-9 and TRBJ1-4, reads DTGVSQNPRHKITKRGQNVTFRCDPISEHNRLYWYRQTLGQGPEFLTYFQNEAQLEKSRLLSDRFSAERPKGSFSTLEIQRTEQGDSAMYLCASSFGGGTNEKLFFGSGTQLSVL.

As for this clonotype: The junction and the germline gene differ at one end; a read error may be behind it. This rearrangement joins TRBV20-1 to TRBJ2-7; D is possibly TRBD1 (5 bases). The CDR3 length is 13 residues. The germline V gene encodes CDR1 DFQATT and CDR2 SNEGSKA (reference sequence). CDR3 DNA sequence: TGTAGTGCTGGAGATCGCAGGGCCTACGAGCAGAACTTC. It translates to CSAGDRRAYEQNF.

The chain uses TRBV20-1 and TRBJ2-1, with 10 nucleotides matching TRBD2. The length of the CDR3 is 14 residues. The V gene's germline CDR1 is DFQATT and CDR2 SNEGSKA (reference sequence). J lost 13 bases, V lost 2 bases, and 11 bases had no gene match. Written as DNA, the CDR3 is TGCAGTGCTAGACTAGCGGGGGTGGGAGAGACCCAGTTCTTC. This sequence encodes CSARLAGVGETQFF.

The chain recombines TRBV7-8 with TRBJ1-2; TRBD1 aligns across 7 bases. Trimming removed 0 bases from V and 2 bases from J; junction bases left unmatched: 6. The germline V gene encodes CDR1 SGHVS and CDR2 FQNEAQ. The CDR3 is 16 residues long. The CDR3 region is CASSLAGDSSNYGYTF. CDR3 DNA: TGTGCCAGCAGCTTAGCGGGGGACAGTTCAAACTATGGCTACACCTTC.

The CDR3 nucleotides read TGCGCCAGCAGAGAACGGGCCACCTATTGGGATGGCTACACCTTC. It encodes CASRERATYWDGYTF. The rearrangement links TRBV10-1 to TRBJ1-2; D call uncertain. The germline V gene encodes CDR1 WNHNN and CDR2 SYGVQD (reference sequence). Trimming shortened V by 6 bases and J by 6 bases, and 20 bases separated the two germline ends. The CDR3 runs 15 residues.

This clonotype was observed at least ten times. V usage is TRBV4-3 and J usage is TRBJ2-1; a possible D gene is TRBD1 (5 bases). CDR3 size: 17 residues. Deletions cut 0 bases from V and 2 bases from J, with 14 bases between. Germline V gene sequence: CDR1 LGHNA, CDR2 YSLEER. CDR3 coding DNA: TGCGCCAGCAGCCAAGAAGTGGGCGGCAGGGCCTACAATGAGCAGTTCTTC. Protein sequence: CASSQEVGGRAYNEQFF.

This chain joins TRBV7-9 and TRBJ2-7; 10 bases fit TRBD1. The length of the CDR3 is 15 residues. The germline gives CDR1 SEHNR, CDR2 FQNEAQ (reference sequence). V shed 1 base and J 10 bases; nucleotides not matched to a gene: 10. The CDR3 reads CASSLERADRGHQYF. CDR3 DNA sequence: TGTGCCAGCAGCTTAGAGAGGGCCGACAGGGGGCATCAGTACTTC.